This T cell receptor (beta chain) was captured by sequencing in a study of T cell repertoires in cytomegalovirus infection. Study information: Public signatures in TCR beta pointed to CMV infection and matching HLA type.

The CDR3 runs to 16 residues. V was trimmed by 5 bases and J by 3 bases, leaving 17 bases between them. Germline values: CDR1 LNHDA, CDR2 SQIVND (reference sequence). TCRdb used MiXCR to reprocess the reads, holding one entry per CDR3 protein. The table records about 530,000 distinct CDR3 sequences, about 25% of them present only once. Study conclusions and caveats: The study found HLA-C-restricted CMV-specific TCR beta clonotypes dominating the ex vivo response.

Comment on this clonotype: Its specificity is not known.

The clonotype originates from a human donor in good health (CMV status not recorded). Some clones in this sample may be carry-over from other donors' samples. Sequencing was done on a sample of PBMCs. This chain joins TRBV19 and TRBJ2-1, with D tentatively TRBD1 (5 bases). The CDR3 is CASSYMSGAGYNEQFF. CDR3 DNA: TGTGCCAGTAGTTATATGTCTGGGGCTGGCTACAATGAGCAGTTCTTC.